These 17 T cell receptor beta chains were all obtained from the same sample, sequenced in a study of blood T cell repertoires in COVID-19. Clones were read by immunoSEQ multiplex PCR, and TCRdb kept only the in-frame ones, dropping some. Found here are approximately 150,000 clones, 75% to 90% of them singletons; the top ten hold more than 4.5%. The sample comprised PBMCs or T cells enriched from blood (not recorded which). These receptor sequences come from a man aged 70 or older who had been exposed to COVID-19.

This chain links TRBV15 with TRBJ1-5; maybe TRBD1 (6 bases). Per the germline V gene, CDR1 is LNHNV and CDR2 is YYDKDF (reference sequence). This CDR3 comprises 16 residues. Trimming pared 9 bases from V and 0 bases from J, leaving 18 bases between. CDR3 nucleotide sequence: TGTGCCACTGACTTGAGAAGGACAGATAGCAATCAGCCCCAGCATTTT. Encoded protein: CATDLRRTDSNQPQHF.

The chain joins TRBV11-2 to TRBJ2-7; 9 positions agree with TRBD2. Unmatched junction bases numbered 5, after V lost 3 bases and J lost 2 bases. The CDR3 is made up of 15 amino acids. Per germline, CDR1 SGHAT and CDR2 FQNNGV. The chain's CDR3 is CASSLGASGTYEQYF. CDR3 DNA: TGTGCCAGCAGCTTGGGGGCTAGCGGGACCTACGAGCAGTACTTC. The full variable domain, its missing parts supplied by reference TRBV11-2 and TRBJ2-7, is EAGVAQSPRYKIIEKRQSVAFWCNPISGHATLYWYQQILGQGPKLLIQFQNNGVVDDSQLPKDRFSAERLKGVDSTLKIQPAKLEDSAVYLCASSLGASGTYEQYFGPGTRLTVT.

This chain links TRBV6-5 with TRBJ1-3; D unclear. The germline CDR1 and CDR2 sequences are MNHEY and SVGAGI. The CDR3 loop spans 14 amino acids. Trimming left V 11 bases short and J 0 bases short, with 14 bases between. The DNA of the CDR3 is TGTGCCGTTCCCACCCCGGGCTCTGGAAACACCATATATTTT. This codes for CAVPTPGSGNTIYF.

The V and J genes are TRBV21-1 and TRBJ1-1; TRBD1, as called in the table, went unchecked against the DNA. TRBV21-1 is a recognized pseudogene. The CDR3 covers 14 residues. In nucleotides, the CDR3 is TGTGCCAGCAGCAACGGGCAGGGAAACACTGAAGCTTTCTTT. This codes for CASSNGQGNTEAFF.

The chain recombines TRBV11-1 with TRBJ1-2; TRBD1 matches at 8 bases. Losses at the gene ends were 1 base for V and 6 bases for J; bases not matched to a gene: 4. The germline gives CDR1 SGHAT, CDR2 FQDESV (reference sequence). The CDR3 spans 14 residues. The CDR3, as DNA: TGTGCCAGCAGCTTAGTCGCGGGACAGGATGGCTACACCTTC. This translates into CASSLVAGQDGYTF.

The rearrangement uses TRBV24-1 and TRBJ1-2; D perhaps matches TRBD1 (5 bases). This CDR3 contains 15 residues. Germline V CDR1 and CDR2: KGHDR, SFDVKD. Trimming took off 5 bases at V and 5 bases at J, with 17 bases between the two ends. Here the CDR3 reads CATSASGGVGYGYTF. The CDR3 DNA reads TGTGCCACCAGTGCCTCCGGGGGGGTTGGATATGGCTACACCTTC.

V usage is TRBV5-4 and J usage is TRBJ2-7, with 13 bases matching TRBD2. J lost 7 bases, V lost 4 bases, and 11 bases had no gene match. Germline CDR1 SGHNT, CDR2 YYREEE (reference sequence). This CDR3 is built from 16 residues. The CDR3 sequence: CASSNPRGLAGTEQYF. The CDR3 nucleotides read TGTGCCAGCAGCAACCCCAGGGGACTAGCGGGAACGGAGCAGTACTTC.

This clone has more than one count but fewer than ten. The CDR3: CASSYSGASNEQYF. CDR3 DNA sequence: TGTGCCAGCAGTTATTCTGGGGCCTCAAACGAGCAGTACTTC. The V and J genes are TRBV6-2 or TRBV6-3 and TRBJ2-7; D is possibly TRBD1 (5 bases). The CDR3 runs to 14 residues. Germline V gives CDR1 MNHEY, CDR2 SVGEGT. V lost 3 bases to trimming and J lost 5 bases, with 14 bases between them.

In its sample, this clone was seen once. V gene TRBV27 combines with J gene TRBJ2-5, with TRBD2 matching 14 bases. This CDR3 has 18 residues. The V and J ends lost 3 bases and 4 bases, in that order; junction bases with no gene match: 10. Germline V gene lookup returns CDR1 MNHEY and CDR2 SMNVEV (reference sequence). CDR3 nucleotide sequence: TGTGCCAGCAGTTTCCTGACTAGCGGGAGGGCCTTGAGAGAGACCCAGTACTTC. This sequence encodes CASSFLTSGRALRETQYF.

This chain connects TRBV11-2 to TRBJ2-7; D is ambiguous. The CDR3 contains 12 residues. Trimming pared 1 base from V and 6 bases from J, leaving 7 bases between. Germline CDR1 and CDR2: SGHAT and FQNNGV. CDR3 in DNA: TGTGCCAGCAGCTTAGTGTCCCTCGAGCAGTACTTC. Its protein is CASSLVSLEQYF.

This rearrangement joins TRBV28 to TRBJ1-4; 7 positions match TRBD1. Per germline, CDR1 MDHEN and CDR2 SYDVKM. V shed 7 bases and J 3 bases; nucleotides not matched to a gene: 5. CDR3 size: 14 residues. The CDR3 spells CASIEGAPNEKLFF. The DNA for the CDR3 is TGTGCCAGCATCGAGGGGGCTCCTAATGAAAAACTGTTTTTT. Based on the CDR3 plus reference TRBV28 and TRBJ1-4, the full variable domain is DVKVTQSSRYLVKRTGEKVFLECVQDMDHENMFWYRQDPGLGLRLIYFSYDVKMKEKGDIPEGYSVSREKKERFSLILESASTNQTSMYLCASIEGAPNEKLFFGSGTQLSVL.

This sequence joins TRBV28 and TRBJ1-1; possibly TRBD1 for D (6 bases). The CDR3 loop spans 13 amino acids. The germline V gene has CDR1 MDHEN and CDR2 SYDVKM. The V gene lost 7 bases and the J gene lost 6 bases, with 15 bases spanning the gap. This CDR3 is CASTPGGLSEAFF. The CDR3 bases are TGTGCCAGCACCCCCGGGGGGCTTTCTGAAGCTTTCTTT.

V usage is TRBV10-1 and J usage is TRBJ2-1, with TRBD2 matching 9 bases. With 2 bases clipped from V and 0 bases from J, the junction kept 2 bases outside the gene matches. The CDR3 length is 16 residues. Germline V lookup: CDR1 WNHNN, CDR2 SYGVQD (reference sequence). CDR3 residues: CASSESSGGSYNEQFF. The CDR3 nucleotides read TGCGCCAGCAGTGAGAGTAGCGGGGGCTCCTACAATGAGCAGTTCTTC.

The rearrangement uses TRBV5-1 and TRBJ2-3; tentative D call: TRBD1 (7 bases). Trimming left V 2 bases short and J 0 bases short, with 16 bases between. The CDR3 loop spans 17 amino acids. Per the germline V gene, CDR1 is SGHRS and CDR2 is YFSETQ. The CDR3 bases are TGCGCCAGCAGCTTTAGGGCCCAGGGGGGAAGCACAGATACGCAGTATTTT. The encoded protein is CASSFRAQGGSTDTQYF.

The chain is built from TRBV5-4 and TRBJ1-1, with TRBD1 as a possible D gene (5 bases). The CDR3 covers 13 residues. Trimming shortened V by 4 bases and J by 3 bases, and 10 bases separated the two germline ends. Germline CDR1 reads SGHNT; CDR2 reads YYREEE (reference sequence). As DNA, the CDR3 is TGTGCCAGCAGCCTCGACAGCTACACTGAAGCTTTCTTT. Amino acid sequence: CASSLDSYTEAFF.

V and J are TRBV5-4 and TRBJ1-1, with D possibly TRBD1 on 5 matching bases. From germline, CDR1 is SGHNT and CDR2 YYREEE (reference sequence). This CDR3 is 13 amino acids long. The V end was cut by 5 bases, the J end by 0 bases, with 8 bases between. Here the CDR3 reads CASRGTLNTEAFF. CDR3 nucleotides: TGTGCCAGCAGGGGGACTCTGAACACTGAAGCTTTCTTT.

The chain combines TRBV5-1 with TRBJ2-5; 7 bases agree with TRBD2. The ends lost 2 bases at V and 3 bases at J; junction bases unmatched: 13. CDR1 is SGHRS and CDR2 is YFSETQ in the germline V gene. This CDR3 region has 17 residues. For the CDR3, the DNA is TGCGCCAGCAGCTTTAAAAGTCGGCGGGGAGGGGAAGAGACCCAGTACTTC. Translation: CASSFKSRRGGEETQYF. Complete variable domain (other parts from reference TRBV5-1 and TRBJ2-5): KAGVTQTPRYLIKTRGQQVTLSCSPISGHRSVSWYQQTPGQGLQFLFEYFSETQRNKGNFPGRFSGRQFSNSRSEMNVSTLELGDSALYLCASSFKSRRGGEETQYFGPGTRLLVL.